These 12 T cell receptor beta chains originate from one sample sequenced in a study of OX40 agonist ivuxolimab in advanced cancers. The repertoire was sequenced with immunoSEQ multiplex PCR; TCRdb's copy has only in-frame clones and lacks some. The sample records roughly 60,000 clones, approximately 90% being singletons. Source: CD4+ or CD8+ T cells sorted from blood, taken in a trial of the OX40 agonist ivuxolimab. The receptors were gathered from an adult with an advanced solid tumor such as melanoma, head and neck, liver or kidney cancer.

The genes are TRBV5-1 and TRBJ2-2, with TRBD2 matching 8 bases. In germline, CDR1 is SGHRS, CDR2 YFSETQ. Trimming cost V 0 bases and J 0 bases; bases outside gene matches: 22. The CDR3 covers 23 residues. The CDR3 coding sequence is TGCGCCAGCAGCTTGGTAGGGACTAGTGCCAATATTCTACGAGGCGCGAACACCGGGGAGCTGTTTTTT. This sequence encodes CASSLVGTSANILRGANTGELFF.

V and J are TRBV28 and TRBJ2-7; 9 positions match TRBD2. V dropped 3 bases and J dropped 6; count of bases not matched to a gene: 9. CDR1 is MDHEN and CDR2 is SYDVKM in the germline V gene. CDR3 length: 15 residues. CDR3 sequence (DNA): TGTGCCAGCAGTTTGGGGGCTAGCGGGACGTTCGAGCAGTACTTC. Translated, it gives CASSLGASGTFEQYF.

V gene TRBV2 combines with J gene TRBJ2-7, with a possible D match to TRBD2 (6 bases). The CDR3 is made up of 16 amino acids. V was shortened by 5 bases and J by 1 base, with 18 bases between the two germline ends. The germline V gene has CDR1 SNHLY and CDR2 FYNNEI. The DNA of the CDR3 is TGTGCCAGCAGTACGCCCACCTTGGGGAGGTCCTACGAGCAGTACTTC. The encoded protein is CASSTPTLGRSYEQYF.

This chain joins TRBV5-1 and TRBJ2-7; no clear D gene. V lost 4 bases and J 2 bases, leaving 10 bases between the germline ends. CDR1 and CDR2 from the germline V gene are SGHRS and YFSETQ. The CDR3 is made up of 13 amino acids. CDR3 nucleotides: TGCGCCAGCAGCCCCCACGGTCCCTACGAGCAGTACTTC. Its translation: CASSPHGPYEQYF. Using reference TRBV5-1 and TRBJ2-7 for the parts outside the CDR3, the full variable domain is KAGVTQTPRYLIKTRGQQVTLSCSPISGHRSVSWYQQTPGQGLQFLFEYFSETQRNKGNFPGRFSGRQFSNSRSEMNVSTLELGDSALYLCASSPHGPYEQYFGPGTRLTVT.

This clone has just one count. The rearrangement links TRBV5-1 to TRBJ1-2, with D uncertain. Germline assignment: CDR1 SGHRS and CDR2 YFSETQ. This CDR3 comprises 15 residues. Deletions cut 1 base from V and 3 bases from J, with 13 bases between. DNA of the CDR3: TGCGCCAGCAGCTTGCGGGTCGGGTTTGACTATGGCTACACCTTC. It specifies CASSLRVGFDYGYTF.

This clone was seen a few times. The chain links TRBV7-6 to TRBJ2-2, with a weak D call TRBD1 (6 bases). The CDR3 contains 14 residues. Trimming left V 4 bases short and J 5 bases short, with 11 bases between. Germline V gives CDR1 SGHVS, CDR2 FNYEAQ. CDR3 sequence: CASSSPGVTGELFF. As DNA, the CDR3 is TGTGCCAGCAGCTCTCCAGGGGTTACCGGGGAGCTGTTTTTT. Supplemented by reference TRBV7-6 and TRBJ2-2, the full variable domain reads GAGVSQSPRYKVTKRGQDVALRCDPISGHVSLYWYRQALGQGPEFLTYFNYEAQQDKSGLPNDRFSAERPEGSISTLTIQRTEQRDSAMYRCASSSPGVTGELFFGEGSRLTVL.

The rearrangement links TRBV9 to TRBJ1-3, with a weak D call TRBD1 (5 bases). Germline loops: CDR1 SGDLS, CDR2 YYNGEE. Trimming cost V 0 bases and J 0 bases, with 13 bases left between them. This CDR3 region has 17 residues. The CDR3 loop is CASSVGQGVHSGNTIYF. The CDR3 coding sequence is TGTGCCAGCAGCGTAGGGCAGGGCGTTCACTCTGGAAACACCATATATTTT.

V gene TRBV10-3 combines with J gene TRBJ1-1; maybe TRBD1 (6 bases). Germline V gene data show CDR1 as ENHRY and CDR2 as SYGVKD. V gave up 6 bases and J gave up 6 bases, with 14 bases separating them. The CDR3 has 13 amino acids. CDR3 in DNA: TGTGCCATCAGCAGGGGACCCGGAGCTGAAGCTTTCTTT. Protein product: CAISRGPGAEAFF.

V and J are TRBV2 and TRBJ2-3; no definite D call. The CDR3 length is 16 residues. Germline V gene lookup returns CDR1 SNHLY and CDR2 FYNNEI. Trimming stripped 6 bases from V and 0 bases from J, with 16 bases between. Here the CDR3 DNA reads TGTGCCAGCAGCCGAGCTGCACAAATAAGCACAGATACGCAGTATTTT. Protein product: CASSRAAQISTDTQYF.

The count of this clone is one. The chain is built from TRBV5-5 and TRBJ1-1; D not resolved. The CDR3 extends over 15 amino acids. In germline, CDR1 is SGHKS, CDR2 YYEKEE (reference sequence). Trimming took 0 bases from V and 1 from J, leaving 10 bases between them. The CDR3 loop is CASSLGWWGNTEAFF. The CDR3 DNA reads TGTGCCAGCAGCTTGGGGTGGTGGGGGAACACTGAAGCTTTCTTT.

The chain is built from TRBV20-1 and TRBJ2-7; D ambiguous. With 6 bases removed from V and 5 bases from J, the gap between germline ends came to 11 bases. Germline V CDR1 and CDR2: DFQATT, SNEGSKA (reference sequence). This CDR3 region has 11 residues. The CDR3 spells CSALHRDEQYF. The DNA for the CDR3 is TGCAGTGCCCTACACCGGGACGAGCAGTACTTC.

In this sample, this clone turned up once. This chain links TRBV5-5 with TRBJ2-3, with D tentatively TRBD2 (5 bases). The CDR3 has 14 amino acids. Germline values: CDR1 SGHKS, CDR2 YYEKEE (reference sequence). V dropped 4 bases and J dropped 2 bases, with 11 bases sitting between them. CDR3 protein: CASSVSGDTDTQYF. DNA for the CDR3: TGTGCCAGCAGCGTATCCGGGGACACAGATACGCAGTATTTT.